This T cell receptor (beta chain) was captured in a study of T cell repertoires in cytomegalovirus infection. Study background: Evidence of both CMV infection and a matching HLA type came from public TCR beta signatures.

The CDR3 extends over 17 amino acids. CDR1 and CDR2 (germline): LNHDA, SQIVND (reference sequence). V trimming: 6 bases; J trimming: 2 bases; junction bases outside the gene matches: 10. One entry per CDR3 protein, called by TCRdb with MiXCR from the reads. The table lists a few hundred thousand distinct CDR3 sequences, over 7.5% of them singletons. Study conclusions and caveats: In two of eight donors, the top clonotype was HLA-C-restricted CMV-specific. Cumulative public TCR beta family frequency identified CMV carriers with the relevant HLA.

This clonotype was found many times. As yet, its antigen is unknown. Sequencing was performed on PBMCs. J is TRBJ2-2 and V is TRBV19; 9 bases line up with TRBD2. This TCR derives from a human donor in good health (CMV status not recorded). Some clones in this sample may be carry-over from other donors' samples. Written as DNA, the CDR3 is TGTGCCAGTAGGAGGACTAGCGTCGGTAGAAACACCGGGGAGCTGTTTTTT. Translated, it gives CASRRTSVGRNTGELFF.